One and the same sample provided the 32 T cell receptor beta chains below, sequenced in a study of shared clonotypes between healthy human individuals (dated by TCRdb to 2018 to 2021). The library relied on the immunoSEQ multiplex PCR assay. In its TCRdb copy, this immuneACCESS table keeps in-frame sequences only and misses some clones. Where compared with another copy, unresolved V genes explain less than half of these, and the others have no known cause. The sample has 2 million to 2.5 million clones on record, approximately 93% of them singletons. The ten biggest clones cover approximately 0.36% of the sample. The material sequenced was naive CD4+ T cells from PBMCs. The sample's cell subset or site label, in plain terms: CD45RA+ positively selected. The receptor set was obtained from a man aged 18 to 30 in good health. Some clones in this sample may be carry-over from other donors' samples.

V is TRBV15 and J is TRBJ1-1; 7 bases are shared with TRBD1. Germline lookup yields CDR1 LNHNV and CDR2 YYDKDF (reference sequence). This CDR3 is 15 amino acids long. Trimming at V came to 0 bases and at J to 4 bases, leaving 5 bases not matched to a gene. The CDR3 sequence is CATSRDPQGGTEAFF. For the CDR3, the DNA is TGTGCCACCAGCAGAGATCCGCAGGGGGGCACTGAAGCTTTCTTT.

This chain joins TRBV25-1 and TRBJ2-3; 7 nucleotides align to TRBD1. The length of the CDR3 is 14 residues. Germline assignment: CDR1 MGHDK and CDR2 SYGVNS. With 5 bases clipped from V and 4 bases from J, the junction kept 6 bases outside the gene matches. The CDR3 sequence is CASSRGGRPDTQYF. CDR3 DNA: TGTGCCAGCAGTAGAGGGGGCCGCCCAGATACGCAGTATTTT.

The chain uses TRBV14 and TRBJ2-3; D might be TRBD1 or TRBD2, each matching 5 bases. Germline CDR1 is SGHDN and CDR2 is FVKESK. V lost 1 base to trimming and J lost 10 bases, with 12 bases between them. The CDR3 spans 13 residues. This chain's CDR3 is CASSQAWGMAQYF. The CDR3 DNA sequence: TGTGCCAGCAGCCAAGCGTGGGGGATGGCGCAGTATTTT.

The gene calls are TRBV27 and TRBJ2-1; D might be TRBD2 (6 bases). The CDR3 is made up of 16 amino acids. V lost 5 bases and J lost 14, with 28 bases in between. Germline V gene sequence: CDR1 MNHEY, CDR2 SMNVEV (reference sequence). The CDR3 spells CASSPIVASETRWKFF. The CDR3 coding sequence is TGTGCCAGCAGTCCCATTGTGGCTAGCGAGACCCGTTGGAAGTTCTTC.

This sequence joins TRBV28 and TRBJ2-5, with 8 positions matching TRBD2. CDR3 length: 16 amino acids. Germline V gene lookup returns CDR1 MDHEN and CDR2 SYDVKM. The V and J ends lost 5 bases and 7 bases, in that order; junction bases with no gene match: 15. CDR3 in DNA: TGTGCCAGCAGTCCACCTCGGGAGGGGCGTAGGTTGACCCAGTACTTC. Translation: CASSPPREGRRLTQYF.

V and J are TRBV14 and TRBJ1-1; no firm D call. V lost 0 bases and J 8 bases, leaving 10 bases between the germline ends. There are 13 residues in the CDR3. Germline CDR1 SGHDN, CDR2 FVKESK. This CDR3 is CASSQDLESEAFF. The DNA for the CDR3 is TGTGCCAGCAGCCAAGATCTCGAGTCAGAAGCTTTCTTT.

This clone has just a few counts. CDR3 sequence reads: CASGPIREKLFF. DNA for the CDR3: TGTGCCAGCGGTCCTATTCGGGAAAAACTGTTTTTT. The rearrangement links TRBV28 to TRBJ1-4; no clear D. Trimming cost V 8 bases and J 8 bases, with 12 bases left between them. The germline V gene has CDR1 MDHEN and CDR2 SYDVKM. This CDR3 is built from 12 residues.

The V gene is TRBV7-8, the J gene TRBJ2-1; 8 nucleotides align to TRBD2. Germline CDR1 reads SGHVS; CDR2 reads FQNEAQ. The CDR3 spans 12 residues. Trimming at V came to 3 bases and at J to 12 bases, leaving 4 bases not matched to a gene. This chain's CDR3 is CASSLASGWQFF. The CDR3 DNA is TGTGCCAGCAGCTTGGCTAGCGGGTGGCAGTTCTTC.

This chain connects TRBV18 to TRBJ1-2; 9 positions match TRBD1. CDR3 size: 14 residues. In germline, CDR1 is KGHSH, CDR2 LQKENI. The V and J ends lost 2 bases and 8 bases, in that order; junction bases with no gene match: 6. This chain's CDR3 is CASSPRQGEEGYTF. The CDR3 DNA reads TGTGCCAGCTCACCAAGACAGGGGGAGGAAGGCTACACCTTC.

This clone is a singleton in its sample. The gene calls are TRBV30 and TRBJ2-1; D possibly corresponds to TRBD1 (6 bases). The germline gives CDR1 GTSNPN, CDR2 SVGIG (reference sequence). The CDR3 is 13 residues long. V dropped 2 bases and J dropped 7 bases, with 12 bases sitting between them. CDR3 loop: CAWSPERGNEQFF. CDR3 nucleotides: TGTGCCTGGAGTCCCGAAAGGGGGAATGAGCAGTTCTTC.

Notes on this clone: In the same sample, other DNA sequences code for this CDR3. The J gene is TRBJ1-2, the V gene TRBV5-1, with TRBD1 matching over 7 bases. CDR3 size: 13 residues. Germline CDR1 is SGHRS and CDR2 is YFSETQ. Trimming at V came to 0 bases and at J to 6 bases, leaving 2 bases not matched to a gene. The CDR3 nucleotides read TGCGCCAGCAGCTTGGGACAGGGCGATGGCTACACCTTC. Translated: CASSLGQGDGYTF.

The CDR3 spells CASSTRVGHTEAFF. The DNA for the CDR3 is TGTGCCAGTAGTACCCGGGTGGGCCACACTGAAGCTTTCTTT. The V gene is TRBV19, the J gene TRBJ1-1; D is unclear. CDR3 length equals 14 residues. Looked up from germline, CDR1 is LNHDA and CDR2 is SQIVND (reference sequence). Trimming took off 4 bases at V and 3 bases at J, with 12 bases between the two ends.

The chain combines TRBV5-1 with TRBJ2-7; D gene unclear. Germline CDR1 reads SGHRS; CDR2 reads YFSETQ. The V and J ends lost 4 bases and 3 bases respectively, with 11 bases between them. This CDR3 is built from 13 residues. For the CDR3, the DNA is TGCGCCAGCAGCGTGTTGGACGGCTACGAGCAGTACTTC. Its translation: CASSVLDGYEQYF.

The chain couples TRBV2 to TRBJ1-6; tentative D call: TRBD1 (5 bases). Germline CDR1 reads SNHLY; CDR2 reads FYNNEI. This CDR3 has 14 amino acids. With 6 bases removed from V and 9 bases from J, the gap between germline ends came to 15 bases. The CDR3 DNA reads TGTGCCAGCAGAGACCGCGGAGGGGCTTCACCCCTCCACTTT. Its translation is CASRDRGGASPLHF.

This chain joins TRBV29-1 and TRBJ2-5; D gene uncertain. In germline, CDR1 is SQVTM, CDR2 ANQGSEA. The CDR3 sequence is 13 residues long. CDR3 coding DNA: TGCGCCCCCCGGGTAGGGTTTCAAGAGACCCAGTACTTC. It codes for CAPRVGFQETQYF.

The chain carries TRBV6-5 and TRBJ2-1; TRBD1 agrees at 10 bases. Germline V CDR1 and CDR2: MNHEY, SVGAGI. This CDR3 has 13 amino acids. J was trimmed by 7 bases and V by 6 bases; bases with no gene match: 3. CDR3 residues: CASRRDRGNEQFF. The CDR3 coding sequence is TGTGCCAGCAGACGGGACAGGGGTAATGAGCAGTTCTTC.

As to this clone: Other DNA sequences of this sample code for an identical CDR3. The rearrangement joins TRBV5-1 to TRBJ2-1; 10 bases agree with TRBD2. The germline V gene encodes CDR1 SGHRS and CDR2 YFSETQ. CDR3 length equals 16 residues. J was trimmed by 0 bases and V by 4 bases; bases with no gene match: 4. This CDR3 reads CASSLSSGSSYNEQFF. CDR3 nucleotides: TGCGCCAGCAGCCTTTCTAGCGGGAGCTCCTACAATGAGCAGTTCTTC.

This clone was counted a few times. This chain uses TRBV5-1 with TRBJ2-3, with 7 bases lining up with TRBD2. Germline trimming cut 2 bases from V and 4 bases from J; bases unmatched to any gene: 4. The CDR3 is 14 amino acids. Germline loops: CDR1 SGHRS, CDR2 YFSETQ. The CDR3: CASSFGLGPDTQYF. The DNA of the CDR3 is TGCGCCAGCAGCTTTGGACTAGGGCCAGATACGCAGTATTTT. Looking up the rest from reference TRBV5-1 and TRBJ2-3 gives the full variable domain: KAGVTQTPRYLIKTRGQQVTLSCSPISGHRSVSWYQQTPGQGLQFLFEYFSETQRNKGNFPGRFSGRQFSNSRSEMNVSTLELGDSALYLCASSFGLGPDTQYFGPGTRLTVL.

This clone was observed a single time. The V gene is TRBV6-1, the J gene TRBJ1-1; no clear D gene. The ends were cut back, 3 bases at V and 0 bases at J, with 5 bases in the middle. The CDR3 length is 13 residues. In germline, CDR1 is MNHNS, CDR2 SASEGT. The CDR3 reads CASSEYMNTEAFF. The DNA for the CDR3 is TGTGCCAGCAGTGAGTATATGAACACTGAAGCTTTCTTT.

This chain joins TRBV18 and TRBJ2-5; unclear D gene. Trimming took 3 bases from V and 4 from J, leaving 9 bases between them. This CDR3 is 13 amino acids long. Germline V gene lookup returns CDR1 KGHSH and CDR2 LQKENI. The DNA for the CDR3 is TGTGCCAGCTCACCCCAGGTTCCAGAGACCCAGTACTTC. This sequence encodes CASSPQVPETQYF.

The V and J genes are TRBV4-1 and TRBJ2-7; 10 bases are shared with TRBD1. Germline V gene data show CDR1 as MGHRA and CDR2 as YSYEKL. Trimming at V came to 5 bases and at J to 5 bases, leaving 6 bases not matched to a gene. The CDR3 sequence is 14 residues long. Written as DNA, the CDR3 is TGCGCCAGCAGCGGACAGACAGGGGGCGACGAGCAGTACTTC. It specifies CASSGQTGGDEQYF.

CDR3 bases: TGCGCCAGCAGCCAAGAACGGAGTGGAAACACCATATATTTT. Residues: CASSQERSGNTIYF. The chain couples TRBV4-3 to TRBJ1-3; no clear D gene. V was pared by 0 bases and J by 3 bases, with 6 bases between. This CDR3 spans 14 amino acids. Per the germline V gene, CDR1 is LGHNA and CDR2 is YSLEER.

The CDR3 is CASSPSRGGPNTGELFF. The DNA for the CDR3 is TGTGCCAGCAGTCCCTCCCGGGGAGGACCAAACACCGGGGAGCTGTTTTTT. This chain joins TRBV28 and TRBJ2-2, with D maybe TRBD2 (6 bases). Trimming cost V 5 bases and J 2 bases, with 18 bases left between them. Germline V CDR1 and CDR2: MDHEN, SYDVKM. The CDR3 totals 17 residues.

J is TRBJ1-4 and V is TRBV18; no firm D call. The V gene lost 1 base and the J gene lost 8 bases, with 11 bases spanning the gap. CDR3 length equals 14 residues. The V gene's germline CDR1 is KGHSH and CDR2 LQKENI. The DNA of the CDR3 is TGTGCCAGCTCACCACGGGGTTGGGAGGAAAAACTGTTTTTT. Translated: CASSPRGWEEKLFF.

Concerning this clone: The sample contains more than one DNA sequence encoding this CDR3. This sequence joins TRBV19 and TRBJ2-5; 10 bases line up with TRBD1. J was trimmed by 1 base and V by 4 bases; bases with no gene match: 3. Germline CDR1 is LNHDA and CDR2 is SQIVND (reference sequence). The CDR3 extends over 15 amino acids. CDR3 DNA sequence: TGTGCCAGTAGTAGCAGGACAGGGGGCCAAGAGACCCAGTACTTC. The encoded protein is CASSSRTGGQETQYF.

For the CDR3, the DNA is TGTGCCAGCAGCTTAGCGCCGGGACAGGGGTCCTACACCTTC. Protein product: CASSLAPGQGSYTF. This chain links TRBV7-8 with TRBJ1-2; the match to TRBD1 covers 10 bases. Germline V gene sequence: CDR1 SGHVS, CDR2 FQNEAQ. The CDR3 sequence is 14 residues long. J gave up 10 bases and V 0 bases, and 5 bases lay outside the gene matches.

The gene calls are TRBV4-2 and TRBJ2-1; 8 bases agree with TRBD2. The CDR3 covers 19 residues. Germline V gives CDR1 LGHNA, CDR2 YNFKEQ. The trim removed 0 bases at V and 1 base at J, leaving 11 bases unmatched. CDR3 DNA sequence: TGTGCCAGCAGCCAAGATCGGGGTAGCGGGACTATATCCTACAATGAGCAGTTCTTC. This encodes CASSQDRGSGTISYNEQFF.

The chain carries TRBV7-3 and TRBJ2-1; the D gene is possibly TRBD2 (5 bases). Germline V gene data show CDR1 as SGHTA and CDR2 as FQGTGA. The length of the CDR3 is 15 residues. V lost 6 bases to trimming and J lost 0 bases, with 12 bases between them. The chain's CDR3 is CASSTGFSSYNEQFF. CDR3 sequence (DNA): TGTGCCAGCAGTACGGGATTCAGCTCCTACAATGAGCAGTTCTTC.

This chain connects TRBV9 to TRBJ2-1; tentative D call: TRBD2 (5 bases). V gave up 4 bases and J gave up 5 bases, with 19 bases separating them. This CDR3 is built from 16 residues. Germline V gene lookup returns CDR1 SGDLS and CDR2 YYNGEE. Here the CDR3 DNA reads TGTGCCAGCAGCCCCCGCATCAATACGGGGAACAATGAGCAGTTCTTC. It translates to CASSPRINTGNNEQFF.

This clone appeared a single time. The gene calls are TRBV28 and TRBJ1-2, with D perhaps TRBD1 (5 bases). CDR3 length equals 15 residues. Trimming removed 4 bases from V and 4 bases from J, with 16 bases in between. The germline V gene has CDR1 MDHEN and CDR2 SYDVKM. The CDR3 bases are TGTGCCAGCAGTTCCTCTCCGGACACCTTCTATGGCTACACCTTC. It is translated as CASSSSPDTFYGYTF.

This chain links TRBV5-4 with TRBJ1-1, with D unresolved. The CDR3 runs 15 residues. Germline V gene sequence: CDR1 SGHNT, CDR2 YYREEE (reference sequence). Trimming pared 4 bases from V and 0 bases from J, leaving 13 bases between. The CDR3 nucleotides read TGTGCCAGCAGCGTAAGCCCCGGATTGAACACTGAAGCTTTCTTT. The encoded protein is CASSVSPGLNTEAFF.

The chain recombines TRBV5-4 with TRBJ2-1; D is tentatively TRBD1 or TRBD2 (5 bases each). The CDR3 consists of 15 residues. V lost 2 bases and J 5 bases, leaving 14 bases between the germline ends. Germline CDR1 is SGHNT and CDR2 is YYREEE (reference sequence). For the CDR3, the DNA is TGTGCCAGCAGCTTTGGTGGGGGTCCCCACAATGAGCAGTTCTTC. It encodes CASSFGGGPHNEQFF.